This TCR beta chain was recorded in a study of blood T cell repertoires in COVID-19. Study in general: Samples representing acute and convalescent COVID-19 were sourced from the United States, Italy and Spain. The cDNA or gDNA used as material had been derived from T cells, B-cell-depleted T cells, or PBMCs.

This clone appeared many times. Authors' analysis steps: Nucleated cell counts were estimated from reference gene primer amplification. Clones were sequenced by immunoSEQ multiplex PCR, and TCRdb holds only the in-frame ones, with some missing. Clonal size and the V and J genes are those of that table, whereas D and trimming came from the DNA. The profile shows 150,000 to 200,000 clones, roughly 79% of them singletons. The germline V and J ends were trimmed by 2 bases and 10 bases, with 15 bases remaining between them. Germline values: CDR1 SGHKS, CDR2 YYEKEE (reference sequence). This CDR3 comprises 13 residues.

The rearrangement links TRBV5-5 to TRBJ1-2, with D tentatively TRBD1 (6 bases). The specimen was peripheral blood. This TCR was sampled from a woman over 75 with COVID-19, enrolled during active disease. CDR3: CASSFDRLSSYTF. The DNA of the CDR3 is TGTGCCAGCAGCTTCGACAGGCTTTCCTCCTACACCTTC.